A selection of T cell receptor beta chains follows, all from one sample in a study of blood T cell repertoires in COVID-19. Clones were sequenced by immunoSEQ multiplex PCR, and TCRdb holds only the in-frame ones, with some missing. The top ten hold 14% of the sample, which has around 150,000 clones, about four fifths seen once. The sample taken for sequencing was peripheral blood. These receptors all stem from an elderly woman with acute or convalescent COVID-19. The CDR3 runs from the conserved cysteine through the conserved F or W. A D gene is named only where the DNA matches it firmly. Part of the rows lack a size; the others show once, few, many or a class for expanded clones.

once,TRBJ1-5,TRBV2,NA,TGTGCCAGCAGCCAACAGGGCTCCAATCAGCCCCAGCATTTT,CASSQQGSNQPQHF
NA,TRBJ1-6,TRBV7-9,TRBD1,TGTGCCAGCAGCTCTAGACAGGGGAGCTCCTATAATTCACCCCTCCACTTT,CASSSRQGSSYNSPLHF
NA,TRBJ1-2,TRBV27,NA,TGTGCCAGCAGTTTGTCCGGACAGCCTCTGGGCTACACCTTC,CASSLSGQPLGYTF
NA,TRBJ1-3,TRBV2,NA,TGTGCCAGCAACCCCCTGGGAGGGGGTCGAAACACCATATATTTT,CASNPLGGGRNTIYF
NA,TRBJ2-7,TRBV2,NA,TGTGCCAGCAGTGAAGCCCTCTCACTCCACGAGCAGTACTTC,CASSEALSLHEQYF
NA,TRBJ1-3,TRBV5-8,NA,TGTGCCAGCAGCACTGCCCTACTGAGCTCTGGAAACACCATATATTTT,CASSTALLSSGNTIYF
NA,TRBJ1-6,TRBV28,NA,TGTGCCAGCAGTCTCACCGGGACGGGAGGGAGTTCACCCCTCCACTTT,CASSLTGTGGSSPLHF
NA,TRBJ1-5,TRBV19,TRBD1,TGTGCCAGTAGAAGGGACAGGGGAGGACAGCCCCAGCATTTT,CASRRDRGGQPQHF
NA,TRBJ1-6,TRBV6-6,NA,TGTGCCAGCAGTTCAGGGGTTCCCCTCCACTTT,CASSSGVPLHF
NA,TRBJ2-7,TRBV6-1,TRBD2,TGTGCCAGCAGTGATTCAGCGGGGAGTGCCTACGAGCAGTACTTC,CASSDSAGSAYEQYF
once,TRBJ2-7,TRBV30,NA,TGTGCCTGGAGTCCGGGACATCTCTACGAGCAGTACTTC,CAWSPGHLYEQYF
NA,TRBJ2-4,TRBV7-2,TRBD2,TGTGCCAGCAGCTTAGCTGGCGGGGGGCCCAACATTCAGTACTTC,CASSLAGGGPNIQYF
NA,TRBJ2-3,TRBV5-1,TRBD2,TGCGCCAGCAGATCCGCCGGGACTAGCGTTACAGATACGCAGTATTTT,CASRSAGTSVTDTQYF
NA,TRBJ2-7,TRBV11-3,NA,TGTGCCAGCAGCTTATTACAGTACTCCTACGAGCAGTACTTC,CASSLLQYSYEQYF
NA,TRBJ1-2,TRBV29-1,TRBD1,TGCAGCGTTGAAGCGTACAGGGGTTACAGCTATGGCTACACCTTC,CSVEAYRGYSYGYTF
NA,TRBJ2-7,TRBV7-9,TRBD2,TGTGCCAGCAGCTTACCTAGCGGGGGGAGCTACGAGCAGTACTTC,CASSLPSGGSYEQYF
NA,TRBJ1-2,TRBV3-1/TRBV3-2,TRBD1,TGTGCCAGCAGACAGGGGGCCCTCTATGGCTACACCTTC,CASRQGALYGYTF
NA,TRBJ2-1,TRBV5-1,TRBD1,TGCGCCAGCAGCTGGCCGGGACAGGGGGCGCCGGAGCAGTTCTTC,CASSWPGQGAPEQFF
NA,TRBJ1-2,TRBV18,NA,TGTGCCAGCTCACCACAGGGGCAGGGCTATGGCTACACCTTC,CASSPQGQGYGYTF
NA,TRBJ2-2,TRBV24-1,TRBD1,TGTGCCACCAGTGAGCCGGGACAGGCGAACACCGGGGAGCTGTTTTTT,CATSEPGQANTGELFF
once,TRBJ1-2,TRBV6-1,TRBD1,TGTGCCAGCAGTGGGGGCTGGGTACAGGGGAGCCTTACTAACTATGGCTACACCTTC,CASSGGWVQGSLTNYGYTF
NA,TRBJ2-1,TRBV3-1/TRBV3-2,NA,TGTGCCAGCAGCCAAGGGAGGTCACCTGAGCAGTTCTTC,CASSQGRSPEQFF
NA,TRBJ1-4,TRBV4-1,TRBD1,TGCGCCAGCAGCCAACCACAGGGGGCAACTAATGAAAAACTGTTTTTT,CASSQPQGATNEKLFF
NA,TRBJ1-2,TRBV27,TRBD1,TGTGCCAGCAGCCGGGACAGGATGAACTATGGCTACACCTTC,CASSRDRMNYGYTF
NA,TRBJ2-3,TRBV2,TRBD2,TGTGCCAGCAAAGCGGGGGACGGAGATACGCAGTATTTT,CASKAGDGDTQYF
NA,TRBJ1-1,TRBV5-4,TRBD1,TGTGCCAGCAGCTTGGCAGGGGGAAGGAACACTGAAGCTTTCTTT,CASSLAGGRNTEAFF